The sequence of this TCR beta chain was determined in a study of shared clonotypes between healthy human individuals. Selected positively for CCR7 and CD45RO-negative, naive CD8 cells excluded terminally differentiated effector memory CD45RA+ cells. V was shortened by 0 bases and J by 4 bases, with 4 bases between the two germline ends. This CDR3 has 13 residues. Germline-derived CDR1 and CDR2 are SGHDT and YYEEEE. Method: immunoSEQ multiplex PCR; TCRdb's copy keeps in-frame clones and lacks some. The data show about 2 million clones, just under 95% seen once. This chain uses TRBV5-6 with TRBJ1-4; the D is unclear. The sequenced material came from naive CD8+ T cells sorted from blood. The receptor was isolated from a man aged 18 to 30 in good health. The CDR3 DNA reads TGTGCCAGCAGCTTGGCAAGTAATGAAAAACTGTTTTTT. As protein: CASSLASNEKLFF.